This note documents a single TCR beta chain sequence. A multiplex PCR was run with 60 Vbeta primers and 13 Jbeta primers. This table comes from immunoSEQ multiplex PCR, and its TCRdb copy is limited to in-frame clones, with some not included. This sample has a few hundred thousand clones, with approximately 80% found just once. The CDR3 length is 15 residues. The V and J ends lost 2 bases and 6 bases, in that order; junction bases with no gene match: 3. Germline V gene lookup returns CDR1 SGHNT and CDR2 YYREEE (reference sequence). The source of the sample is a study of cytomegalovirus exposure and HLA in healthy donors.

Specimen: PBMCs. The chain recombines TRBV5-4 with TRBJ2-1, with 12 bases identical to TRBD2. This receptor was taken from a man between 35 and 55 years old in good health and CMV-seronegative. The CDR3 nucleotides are TGTGCCAGCAGCTTAGGACTAGCGGGGCCCAATGAGCAGTTCTTC. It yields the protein CASSLGLAGPNEQFF.